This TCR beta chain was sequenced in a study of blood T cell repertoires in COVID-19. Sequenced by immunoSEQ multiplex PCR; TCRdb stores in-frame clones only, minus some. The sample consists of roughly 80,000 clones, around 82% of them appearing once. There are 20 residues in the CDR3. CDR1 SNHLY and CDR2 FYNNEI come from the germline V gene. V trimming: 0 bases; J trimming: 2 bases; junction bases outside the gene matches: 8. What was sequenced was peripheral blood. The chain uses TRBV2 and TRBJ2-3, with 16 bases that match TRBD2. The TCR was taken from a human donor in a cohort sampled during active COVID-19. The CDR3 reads CASSEASWGLAGGDTDTQYF. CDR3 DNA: TGTGCCAGCAGTGAAGCCTCTTGGGGACTAGCGGGGGGGGACACAGATACGCAGTATTTT.